What follows is one T cell receptor beta chain and its context. This CDR3 has 13 amino acids. Germline CDR1 is SGHTA and CDR2 is FQGNSA. The V and J ends lost 6 bases and 6 bases respectively, with 14 bases between them. The donors were in the roughly 120-subject validation cohort, distinct from the roughly 720-subject first cohort. The data are from a study of cytomegalovirus exposure and HLA in healthy donors. For the study at large: The same platform was used for the 100 to 150 validation repertoires and the approximately 670 first-cohort repertoires, a later analysis reported.

The assay was immunoSEQ multiplex PCR, and TCRdb's table has in-frame clones only and misses some. The table has 100,000 to 150,000 clones, about 88% seen once. The source is a man younger than 40 in good health and CMV-seronegative. The sample was PBMCs. The V call is TRBV7-2, the J call TRBJ1-1; D not resolved. The CDR3 region has the DNA TGTGCCAGCAGTCCTAGGCCCGGATCTGAAGCTTTCTTT. The encoded protein is CASSPRPGSEAFF.